This T cell receptor beta chain is from a study of blood T cell repertoires in COVID-19. The overall study: Samples of COVID-19 (acute and convalescent) were obtained from the United States, Italy and Spain. In each case, the material was cDNA or gDNA derived from T cells, B-cell-depleted T cells, or PBMCs.

Participants' reported clinical history set cohort assignment. CDR3 length: 15 residues. Trimming cost V 2 bases and J 1 base; bases outside gene matches: 3. Germline V gene sequence: CDR1 SGDLS, CDR2 YYNGEE. Authors' processing steps: Reference gene primers were amplified, and this amplification served to estimate nucleated cell counts. Only in-frame clones appear in the TCRdb table, and some are missing; sequencing was by immunoSEQ multiplex PCR. The V and J calls and the clone size are those of that table, but D and trimming were determined from the DNA. Altogether 250,000 to 400,000 clones are present, 70% to 90% being singletons, with the ten largest covering approximately 5%.

This chain connects TRBV9 to TRBJ2-3; 8 bases line up with TRBD2. Sequenced input: PBMCs or T cells enriched from blood (not recorded which). The TCR originated in a woman aged 25 to 45 who had recovered from COVID-19. The CDR3 DNA sequence: TGTGCCAGCAGCGTCCTTAGCGGGGGCACAGATACGCAGTATTTT. It yields the protein CASSVLSGGTDTQYF.